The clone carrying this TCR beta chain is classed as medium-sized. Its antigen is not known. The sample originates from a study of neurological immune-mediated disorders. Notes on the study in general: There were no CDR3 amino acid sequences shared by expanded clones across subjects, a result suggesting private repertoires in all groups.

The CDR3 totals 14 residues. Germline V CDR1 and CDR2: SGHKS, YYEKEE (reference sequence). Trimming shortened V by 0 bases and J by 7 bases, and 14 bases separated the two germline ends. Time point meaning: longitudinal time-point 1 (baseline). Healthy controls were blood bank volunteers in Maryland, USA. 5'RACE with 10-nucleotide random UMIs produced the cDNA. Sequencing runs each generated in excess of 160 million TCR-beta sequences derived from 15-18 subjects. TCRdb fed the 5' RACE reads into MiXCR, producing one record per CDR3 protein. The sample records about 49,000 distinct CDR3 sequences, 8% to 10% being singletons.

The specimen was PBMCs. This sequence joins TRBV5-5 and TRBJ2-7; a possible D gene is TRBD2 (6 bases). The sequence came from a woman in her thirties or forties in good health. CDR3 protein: CASSLASSAPEQYF. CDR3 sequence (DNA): TGTGCCAGCAGCTTGGCGTCTAGCGCCCCAGAGCAGTACTTC. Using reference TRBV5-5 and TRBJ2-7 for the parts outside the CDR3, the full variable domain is DAGVTQSPTHLIKTRGQQVTLRCSPISGHKSVSWYQQVLGQGPQFIFQYYEKEERGRGNFPDRFSARQFPNYSSELNVNALLLGDSALYLCASSLASSAPEQYFGPGTRLTVT.